The entry that follows covers one T cell receptor beta chain sequence. The specificity of this receptor is unknown. Base qualities were left out, and no much larger clone turns up one base away. This specimen comes from a study of T-cell memory formation after mild COVID-19 (dated by TCRdb to the early 2020s). With regard to the full study: TCR sequence clusters from the two donors were largely donor specific. Two young, previously healthy adult volunteers, one female and one male, were included in the cohort. Longitudinal TCRalpha and TCRbeta repertoire sequencing tracked T-cell clones expanding and contracting after mild COVID-19 in a couple of donors.

The listed sequencing device is Illumina NovaSeq 6000. Using 5'RACE with constant-segment primers, TCRalpha and TCRbeta cDNA libraries were constructed, with sample barcodes and unique molecular identifiers added in the process. RNA was extracted from every sample with Trizol reagent. Library amplification was performed in two PCR steps, and a second sample barcode and Illumina TruSeq adapters were introduced in the second step. Libraries were sequenced on an Illumina NovaSeq with 2 x 150 bp paired-end reads. Under the source paper's analysis protocol: Demultiplexing of reads and collapsing into UMI-guided consensus sequences were performed with migec v1.2.7. Using mixcr v2.1.11, UMI consensuses were aligned to TRA and TRB V and J templates and then assembled into clonotypes. Clonotypes were classified as expanded or contracted when called significant by both edgeR and NoisET, with noise models trained on biological replicates. For edgeR calls, the cutoffs were a false discovery rate-adjusted p below 0.01 and a log2 fold-change threshold of 1. PCA with hierarchical clustering of max-normalized trajectories of the 1000 most abundant clonotypes was used as exploratory dynamics analysis. Separately sequenced CD4+ and CD8+ repertoires were used to assign a CD4 or CD8 phenotype to each responding clone. TCRdb reprocessed the public reads (quality trimming at Q25 with fastp, clone calling with MiXCR) and kept in-frame beta chains. Each entry is one CDR3 protein sequence, shown with its most common DNA and genes. V and J calls and clone size were set by TCRdb, not the authors. A total of roughly 300,000 distinct CDR3 sequences appear in this sample, roughly 8.2% of them only once. The top ten hold about 20% of the sample.

Ficoll-Paque density gradient centrifugation was the method used to isolate PBMCs. The CDR3 sequence holds 14 residues, the cysteine and phenylalanine included. This entry keeps only the CDR3 DNA: 42 bases, framed from base 1. Relative to germline, V is 6 bases shorter and J is 1 base shorter, with 15 bases between their ends. Via the germline V gene (reference sequence), CDR1 is DFQATT and CDR2 SNEGSKA. Broader findings and caveats from the paper: Some responding clones were detected in pre-infection memory, suggesting pre-existing cross-reactive memory T cells joined the SARS-CoV-2 response. Only two mild cases were covered in the study, and larger cohorts including severe cases with pre-infection samples were considered necessary. Contracting CD4+ clones were located mainly in the CM and EM memory subsets, whereas CD8+ clones were found to be enriched in EMRA. Whether the second-wave clones peaking on day 37 were SARS-CoV-2 specific was not confirmed. Clones that contracted from day 15 to 85 showed balanced CD4/CD8 phenotypes, whereas a second wave of clones that expanded from day 15 to 37 leaned towards CD4+.

The sample was PBMCs or a T cell subset sorted from them (not recorded which). This TCR came from a man between 18 and 35 years old who had mild COVID-19 (a few samples of this study predate the infection). The sample titles of this study are shuffled in the database, so cell type and time point are left out; the donor was told from shared clones. Recombination linked TRBV20-1 to TRBJ1-2, with no D gene named confidently. The nucleotide sequence reads TGCAGTGCATTAGGGCAGAACGATAACTATGGCTACACCTTC. Translated, this gives CSALGQNDNYGYTF.